The 8 T cell receptor beta chains presented below share a single source sample, sequenced in a study of blood T cell repertoires in COVID-19. Measured with immunoSEQ multiplex PCR; TCRdb has only the in-frame clones, and not every one. The sample lists 7,000 to 8,500 clones, around 88% seen once, with 6.9% in the top ten. The sequencing input was peripheral blood. These receptor sequences come from a woman aged 50 to 60 with active or convalescent COVID-19.

V and J are TRBV2 and TRBJ2-1; D possibly corresponds to TRBD2 (6 bases). The V gene lost 9 bases and the J gene lost 3 bases, with 12 bases spanning the gap. CDR1 SNHLY and CDR2 FYNNEI come from the germline V gene. The CDR3 totals 13 residues. CDR3 coding DNA: TGTGCCAGTCGACTAGTAAGCTACAATGAGCAGTTCTTC. As protein: CASRLVSYNEQFF.

The chain is built from TRBV29-1 and TRBJ1-1, with TRBD1 matching over 9 bases. This CDR3 has 12 residues. Germline trimming cut 7 bases from V and 7 bases from J; bases unmatched to any gene: 7. Germline V CDR1 and CDR2: SQVTM, ANQGSEA. For the CDR3, the DNA is TGCAGCGCTGCCGGACAGGGGCGTGAAGCTTTCTTT. Protein: CSAAGQGREAFF.

This clone was seen only a few times. The chain recombines TRBV18 with TRBJ2-2, with TRBD2 identical over 7 bases. CDR3 size: 14 residues. V was pared by 4 bases and J by 3 bases, with 2 bases of the junction left unmatched. The germline CDR1 and CDR2 sequences are KGHSH and LQKENI. The DNA of the CDR3 is TGTGCCAGCTCACTCCGGGGGGACACCGGGGAGCTGTTTTTT. It yields the protein CASSLRGDTGELFF.

The J gene is TRBJ2-7, the V gene TRBV5-6; 8 positions agree with TRBD1. The CDR3 has 13 amino acids. CDR1 and CDR2 from the germline V gene are SGHDT and YYEEEE. The V gene end was trimmed by 4 bases and the J gene end by 4 bases; junction bases not matched to a gene: 4. CDR3 residues: CASSPWTGYEQYF. DNA for the CDR3: TGTGCCAGCAGCCCCTGGACAGGGTACGAGCAGTACTTC.

This chain joins TRBV9 and TRBJ2-1; 11 bases agree with TRBD2. Germline loops: CDR1 SGDLS, CDR2 YYNGEE. After removal of 4 bases from V and 7 bases from J, the junction contained 10 bases not matched to a gene. The CDR3 consists of 16 residues. CDR3: CASSSLKLAGVNEQFF. The CDR3 nucleotides read TGTGCCAGCAGCTCGCTAAAACTAGCGGGGGTGAATGAGCAGTTCTTC.

The chain has TRBV6-5 and TRBJ1-4, with 8 bases matching TRBD1. Germline assignment: CDR1 MNHEY and CDR2 SVGAGI. With 6 bases clipped from V and 5 bases from J, the junction kept 8 bases outside the gene matches. The CDR3 is 15 residues long. The DNA for the CDR3 is TGTGCCAGCAGGTCAGGGGGCGCATTGAATGAAAAACTGTTTTTT. Encoded protein: CASRSGGALNEKLFF.

The chain employs TRBV30 and TRBJ2-2; 15 bases map to TRBD2. This CDR3 spans 16 amino acids. V lost 3 bases, J lost 2 bases, and 1 base stayed unmatched. Germline V gene data show CDR1 as GTSNPN and CDR2 as SVGIG (reference sequence). This chain's CDR3 is CAWRGLAGGNTGELFF. The CDR3 nucleotides read TGTGCCTGGAGGGGACTAGCGGGAGGCAACACCGGGGAGCTGTTTTTT.

This chain uses TRBV29-1 with TRBJ1-1, with D unclear. In germline, CDR1 is SQVTM, CDR2 ANQGSEA. The V gene lost 2 bases and the J gene lost 0 bases, with 7 bases spanning the gap. CDR3 length: 13 amino acids. The CDR3 DNA is TGCAGCGTTGAATCCGAGATGAACACTGAAGCTTTCTTT. It specifies CSVESEMNTEAFF.